The clone carrying this T cell receptor (beta chain) was seen a handful of times. Antigen specificity is unknown. Of the isolated RNA, all was reverse transcribed, and so the sequenced material was expressed TCRB transcripts. The data were produced by immunoSEQ multiplex PCR, yet TCRdb's version contains in-frame clones alone and is incomplete. The profile covers about 260,000 clones, with about a fifth appearing a single time and about 0.028% taken by the ten largest. V shed 6 bases and J 6 bases; nucleotides not matched to a gene: 10. Germline V gene sequence: CDR1 SQVTM, CDR2 ANQGSEA. The CDR3 covers 15 residues. The data are from a study of beta chain features in type 1 diabetes. Broader study findings: The VDJ junctions of type 1 diabetes patients carried fewer insertions and more deletions. TCRB CDR3 length was moderately but significantly reduced in all four CD4+ subsets of Type 1 diabetes patients. In comparison with healthy donors, patients had naive, central memory and Treg TCRB repertoires that appeared more similar. HLA effects on TCRB rearrangement stayed unresolved here.

V and J are TRBV29-1 and TRBJ2-2, with 10 bases identical to TRBD2. This receptor was identified in a woman in her forties with type 1 diabetes. What was sequenced was naive CD4+ T cells from blood. CDR3 sequence reads: CSVAFGLAGAGELFF. CDR3 sequence (DNA): TGCAGCGTGGCCTTTGGGCTAGCGGGAGCCGGGGAGCTGTTTTTT.